Below, 8 T cell receptor beta chains from the same sample are listed, as sequenced in a study of tissue T cells after allogeneic stem cell transplantation. As to time point: mouse harvest day 7 after allogeneic transplant. Tail vein injection delivered 10^7 T-cell-depleted bone marrow cells and 10^6 splenic CD5+ T cells. Clones were sequenced by immunoSEQ multiplex PCR, and TCRdb holds only the in-frame ones, with some missing. Among around 8,000 clones, 40% to 60% were seen once, and the ten largest hold 7.5% to 9.5%. Sequencing was carried out using gut tissue. The receptor set was obtained from a female BALB/c mouse given C57BL/6 T cells with graft-versus-host disease after an allogeneic hematopoietic cell transplant.

To note about this clone: Germline and genes here are mouse. Read data end 1 residue before the CDR3 end; the end is taken from the germline J gene. The chain recombines TRBV26 with TRBJ2-1, with 7 bases matching TRBD1. The CDR3 spans 14 residues. Trimming cost V 4 bases and J 4 bases; bases outside gene matches: 4. The V gene's germline CDR1 is KGHPV and CDR2 FQNQEV (reference sequence). This chain's CDR3 is CASSRQGGYAEQFF. CDR3 bases read: TGTGCCAGCAGTCGACAGGGTGGGTATGCTGAGCAGTTC.

This clone appeared a single time. A read error is the likely source, as a far larger clone sits one nucleotide away. The genes and germline here are from mouse. The read halts 1 residue ahead of the CDR3 end, with the missing end drawn from the germline J gene. The chain combines TRBV13-2 with TRBJ1-3; D gene uncertain. The CDR3 is 12 amino acids. V was cut by 3 bases and J by 0 bases, with 1 base left in between. CDR1 is NNHNN, CDR2 SYGAGS, per germline (reference sequence). CDR3 bases read: TGTGCCAGCGGTGGTTCTGGAAATACGCTCTAT. It is translated as CASGGSGNTLY. Given in full, the CDR3 is CASGGSGNTLYF.

This clone has just a few counts. Gene names denote mouse genes. From the germline J gene comes the end of the CDR3, since the read stops 1 residue before it. The rearrangement uses TRBV12-1 and TRBJ1-2, with unresolved D. V was cut by 0 bases and J by 4 bases, with 8 bases left in between. CDR3 size: 13 residues. Looked up from germline, CDR1 is SGHSN and CDR2 is HYEKVE. The DNA read from the CDR3 is TGTGCCAGCTCTCTCCGGGGAGGCTCCGACTACACC. This sequence encodes CASSLRGGSDYT. The entire CDR3 sequence reads CASSLRGGSDYTF.

As for this clone: Genes and germline come from the mouse. Incomplete CDR3 DNA: TGTGCCAGCTCTCTATACAGTAGTGCAGAAACGCTGTAT. Translation gives CASSLYSSAETLY. The whole CDR3 protein reads CASSLYSSAETLYF. The rearrangement uses TRBV12-2 and TRBJ2-3; D gene unclear. The read gets to within 1 residue of the CDR3 end, and the germline J gene fills in the rest. V was pared by 1 base and J by 0 bases, with 7 bases between. There are 14 residues in the CDR3. The germline CDR1 and CDR2 sequences are SGHLS and HYDKME.

This clone ranks as large (0.1 to 1%). Genes here carry mouse names. The read ends 1 residue shy of where the CDR3 ends; the end is completed using the germline J gene. The chain employs TRBV15 and TRBJ2-7; D may be TRBD2 (5 bases). Trimming removed 7 bases from V and 6 bases from J, with 16 bases in between. The CDR3 is 13 amino acids. CDR1 is SGHND and CDR2 is FRSKSL in the germline V gene. The CDR3: CASTLFGEFEQYF. CDR3 bases read: TGTGCCAGCACCCTTTTTGGGGAATTTGAACAGTAC.

To note about this clone: Gene and germline names: mouse. The missing CDR3 end, 1 residue past where the read stops, is filled in from the germline J gene. The V call is TRBV26, the J call TRBJ1-3, with a weak D call TRBD1 (6 bases). Trimming cost V 4 bases and J 4 bases, with 8 bases left between them. CDR1 KGHPV and CDR2 FQNQEV come from the germline V gene (reference sequence). CDR3 length: 13 amino acids. CDR3 bases read: TGTGCCAGCAGTCCCCAGGGGGGAAATACGCTCTAT. Translation: CASSPQGGNTLY. The full CDR3 reads CASSPQGGNTLYF.

Notes on this clone: Gene names follow the mouse nomenclature. The CDR3 is cut off 1 residue early in the read; its end comes from the germline J gene. The chain couples TRBV12-1 to TRBJ2-4, with 11 bases identical to TRBD2. CDR1 and CDR2 (germline): SGHSN, HYEKVE. The CDR3 length is 15 residues. V gave up 2 bases and J gave up 2 bases; unmatched junction bases: 2. The CDR3 here is CASSPGLGVQNTLYF. The part of the CDR3 DNA that was read is TGTGCCAGCTCTCCGGGACTGGGGGTTCAAAACACCTTGTAC.

With regard to this clone: Mouse gene names and germline throughout. The read terminates 1 residue before the CDR3 end, so the remaining end is supplied by the germline J gene. The chain joins TRBV5 to TRBJ2-7; D not resolved. Between the trimmed V and J ends, which lost 4 bases and 0 bases, there was a span of 10 bases. CDR3 size: 14 residues. In germline, CDR1 is LGHNA, CDR2 YNLKQL (reference sequence). The CDR3 bases that were read are TGTGCCAGCAGCCTCCGACAAAGCTCCTATGAACAGTAC. Translating gives CASSLRQSSYEQY. The full CDR3 protein is CASSLRQSSYEQYF.